A selection of T cell receptor beta chains follows, all from one sample in a study of multiple sclerosis patients with progressive multifocal leukoencephalopathy. Clones were read by immunoSEQ multiplex PCR, and TCRdb kept only the in-frame ones, dropping some. The sample lists approximately 27,000 clones, 75% to 90% seen once, with roughly 12% in the top ten. Sequenced material: PBMCs, taken from a patient treated with natalizumab. These receptors were collected from a woman in her twenties or thirties with progressive multifocal leukoencephalopathy. Each CDR3 is given with its conserved first and last residue. D genes are given only for firm matches. Rows give clone size only sometimes, using once, few, many, or a class for an expanded clone.

>-|TRBV4-2|TRBJ2-7|-
CASSQGTSGEQYF
TGTGCCAGCAGCCAAGGGACTTCGGGGGAGCAGTACTTC
>-|TRBV5-1|TRBJ1-6|TRBD1
CASSLGQGGNSPLHF
TGCGCCAGCAGCTTGGGACAGGGCGGTAATTCACCCCTCCACTTT
>-|TRBV7-2|TRBJ1-1|-
CASSPWRGATTPSTEAFF
TGTGCCAGCAGCCCCTGGAGGGGGGCAACAACCCCTTCCACTGAAGCTTTCTTT
>-|TRBV29-1|TRBJ2-1|TRBD2
CSVAGEGHNEQFF
TGCAGCGTTGCGGGGGAGGGGCACAATGAGCAGTTCTTC
>-|TRBV14|TRBJ2-1|TRBD1
CASSHKRGRNEQFF
TGTGCCAGCAGCCATAAGAGGGGGCGAAATGAGCAGTTCTTC
>-|TRBV5-4|TRBJ1-4|-
CASSSGGSNEKLFF
TGTGCCAGCAGCTCGGGAGGGTCTAATGAAAAACTGTTTTTT
>-|TRBV9|TRBJ2-1|-
CASSSRGTGVYNEQFF
TGTGCCAGCAGCTCCCGAGGGACGGGGGTCTACAATGAGCAGTTCTTC
>-|TRBV27|TRBJ1-2|TRBD1
CASSFASGGGYTF
TGTGCCAGCAGTTTCGCCTCAGGGGGAGGCTACACCTTC
>-|TRBV5-4|TRBJ2-7|TRBD2
CASSNGLAGNEQYF
TGTGCCAGCAGCAATGGACTAGCGGGGAACGAGCAGTACTTC
>-|TRBV4-3|TRBJ1-1|TRBD1
CASSQGGGQGWWNTEAFF
TGCGCCAGCAGCCAAGGAGGGGGCCAAGGCTGGTGGAACACTGAAGCTTTCTTT
>-|TRBV6-5|TRBJ2-3|-
CASSYGDSYFTDTQYF
TGTGCCAGCAGTTACGGCGACAGTTACTTCACAGATACGCAGTATTTT
>once|TRBV27|TRBJ1-6|-
CASSPAPQVGNSPLHF
TGTGCCAGCAGTCCCGCCCCACAGGTCGGGAATTCACCCCTCCACTTT
>-|TRBV7-7|TRBJ2-3|TRBD2
CASSLVAGADTQYF
TGTGCCAGCAGCTTAGTAGCGGGAGCAGATACGCAGTATTTT
>-|TRBV18|TRBJ1-1|-
CASSPGDNMNTEAFF
TGTGCCAGCTCACCAGGGGACAACATGAACACTGAAGCTTTCTTT
>once|TRBV30|TRBJ2-1|-
CAWSGGGNEQFF
TGTGCCTGGAGTGGTGGGGGGAATGAGCAGTTCTTC
>-|TRBV27|TRBJ2-4|-
CASSPLAGTAKNIQYF
TGTGCCAGCAGTCCCCTTGCGGGGACGGCCAAAAACATTCAGTACTTC
>-|TRBV6-5|TRBJ1-6|-
CASSYSTGYNSPLHF
TGTGCCAGCAGTTATTCTACGGGCTATAATTCACCCCTCCACTTT
>-|TRBV12-5|TRBJ2-1|-
CASGSSIGGSYNEQFF
TGTGCTAGTGGTTCGTCGATCGGGGGCTCCTACAACGAGCAGTTCTTC
>-|TRBV6-5|TRBJ1-2|TRBD1
CASSLQSGTVYGYTF
TGTGCCAGCAGCCTACAATCCGGGACAGTCTATGGCTACACCTTC
>-|TRBV4-1|TRBJ2-3|-
CASSLDRGTDTQYF
TGCGCCAGCAGCCTGGACAGAGGGACAGATACGCAGTATTTT
>few|TRBV4-1|TRBJ2-2|TRBD1
CASSHKDRGGELFF
TGCGCCAGCAGCCATAAAGACAGGGGTGGGGAGCTGTTTTTT
>-|TRBV5-4|TRBJ1-1|-
CASSSGPTSGAFF
TGTGCCAGCAGCTCCGGGCCGACCAGCGGAGCTTTCTTT